Listed here are 15 T cell receptor beta chains from one sample, sequenced in a study of PD-1 blockade in classical Hodgkin lymphoma. Assay used: immunoSEQ multiplex PCR; TCRdb lists only in-frame clones, some missing. The sample includes 100,000 to 120,000 clones, roughly nine tenths of them seen just once. All trial patients relapsed after autologous stem cell transplantation. The sequenced sample was peripheral blood mononuclear cells (PBMCs), obtained before the second cycle of nivolumab. These receptors all stem from a human donor with classical Hodgkin lymphoma.

The gene calls are TRBV6-4 and TRBJ1-1; D is possibly TRBD1 (5 bases). Germline CDR1 and CDR2: MRHNA and SNTAGT. This CDR3 is 13 amino acids long. Trimming took off 4 bases at V and 5 bases at J, with 11 bases between the two ends. The CDR3 sequence: CASSAGYETEAFF. As DNA, the CDR3 is TGTGCCAGCAGTGCAGGGTATGAGACTGAAGCTTTCTTT.

This sequence joins TRBV4-2 and TRBJ1-5; 9 nucleotides match TRBD1. This CDR3 spans 15 amino acids. Germline trimming cut 2 bases from V and 5 bases from J; bases unmatched to any gene: 4. Looked up from germline, CDR1 is LGHNA and CDR2 is YNFKEQ. CDR3 residues: CASSQLRDRDQPQHF. The CDR3 DNA reads as TGTGCCAGCAGCCAACTCCGGGACAGGGATCAGCCCCAGCATTTT.

The rearrangement joins TRBV6-1 to TRBJ2-7, with D possibly matching TRBD1 (6 bases). CDR1 MNHNS and CDR2 SASEGT come from the germline V gene. V was pared by 7 bases and J by 3 bases, with 19 bases between. The CDR3 loop spans 15 amino acids. The CDR3 region has the DNA TGTGCCAGCACTCCCCAGCCCATACAGGGCTACGAGCAGTACTTC. Translating it yields CASTPQPIQGYEQYF.

The chain has TRBV18 and TRBJ1-4; D is unclear. This CDR3 has 15 amino acids. Germline V gene lookup returns CDR1 KGHSH and CDR2 LQKENI. The V and J ends lost 3 bases and 0 bases respectively, with 8 bases between them. CDR3 in amino acids: CASSPNKATNEKLFF. The CDR3 DNA follows: TGTGCCAGCTCACCGAATAAAGCAACTAATGAAAAACTGTTTTTT.

The chain's CDR3 is CASSLGQGITYEQYF. CDR3 bases: TGTGCCAGCAGCTTAGGACAGGGAATCACCTACGAGCAGTACTTC. The chain employs TRBV7-9 and TRBJ2-7; 7 bases line up with TRBD1. Trimming at V came to 1 base and at J to 2 bases, leaving 5 bases not matched to a gene. Looked up from germline, CDR1 is SEHNR and CDR2 is FQNEAQ (reference sequence). CDR3 length: 15 residues.

The rearrangement links TRBV7-9 to TRBJ2-3, with TRBD2 matching over 14 bases. Trimming cost V 7 bases and J 3 bases; bases outside gene matches: 6. This CDR3 has 16 amino acids. Germline V gives CDR1 SEHNR, CDR2 FQNEAQ (reference sequence). As DNA, the CDR3 is TGTGCCAGCAAGGGACTAGCGGGAGAACTTACAGATACGCAGTATTTT. Translating it yields CASKGLAGELTDTQYF.

Only one count was recorded for this clone. V is TRBV5-1 and J is TRBJ2-1, with 9 bases identical to TRBD2. CDR1 and CDR2 (germline): SGHRS, YFSETQ. V was pared by 4 bases and J by 5 bases, with 7 bases of the junction left unmatched. The length of the CDR3 is 15 residues. In DNA, the CDR3 is TGCGCCAGCAGCAGGGGACTAGCAGGAGACAATGAGCAGTTCTTC. Encoded protein: CASSRGLAGDNEQFF. The variable domain in full, completed from reference TRBV5-1 and TRBJ2-1, reads KAGVTQTPRYLIKTRGQQVTLSCSPISGHRSVSWYQQTPGQGLQFLFEYFSETQRNKGNFPGRFSGRQFSNSRSEMNVSTLELGDSALYLCASSRGLAGDNEQFFGPGTRLTVL.

This chain links TRBV28 with TRBJ2-3; D may be TRBD2 (6 bases). Per the germline V gene, CDR1 is MDHEN and CDR2 is SYDVKM. The CDR3 runs to 17 residues. V was cut by 4 bases and J by 2 bases, with 19 bases left in between. CDR3 protein: CASSYEPGGDTTDTQYF. The CDR3 DNA reads as TGTGCCAGCAGTTATGAACCTGGAGGGGATACCACAGATACGCAGTATTTT.

The rearrangement joins TRBV11-2 to TRBJ2-1, with no clear D. The germline CDR1 and CDR2 sequences are SGHAT and FQNNGV. The CDR3 runs 15 residues. V was clipped by 3 bases and J by 4 bases, with 13 bases between them. The CDR3 DNA reads as TGTGCCAGCAGCTTTTCTCTCCAAGAATACAATGAGCAGTTCTTC. Its protein is CASSFSLQEYNEQFF.

The rearrangement joins TRBV5-6 to TRBJ1-5; the D gene is possibly TRBD1 (5 bases). CDR3 length equals 16 residues. Trimming removed 3 bases at V and 0 bases at J, with 13 bases between. Germline V lookup: CDR1 SGHDT, CDR2 YYEEEE. CDR3 loop: CASSWGGGVSNQPQHF. CDR3 coding DNA: TGTGCCAGCAGCTGGGGTGGGGGAGTTAGCAATCAGCCCCAGCATTTT.

This chain connects TRBV2 to TRBJ1-1; D gene ambiguous. Trimming stripped 7 bases from V and 5 bases from J, with 14 bases between. The V gene's germline CDR1 is SNHLY and CDR2 FYNNEI. This CDR3 is 13 amino acids long. The CDR3 here is CASIFVRRTEAFF. CDR3 nucleotides: TGTGCCAGCATTTTCGTCCGGAGGACTGAAGCTTTCTTT.

V is TRBV6-1 and J is TRBJ1-2; 8 bases map to TRBD1. This CDR3 has 15 amino acids. Unmatched junction bases numbered 6, after V lost 1 base and J lost 5 bases. CDR1 MNHNS and CDR2 SASEGT come from the germline V gene. The CDR3 nucleotides are TGTGCCAGCAGTGAAGGTCCAGGGGGCCAATATGGCTACACCTTC. Encoded protein: CASSEGPGGQYGYTF.

Only a few counts were recorded for this clone. This sequence joins TRBV10-3 and TRBJ2-3; D perhaps matches TRBD2 (6 bases). Germline values: CDR1 ENHRY, CDR2 SYGVKD. V was cut by 6 bases and J by 2 bases, with 12 bases left in between. This CDR3 region has 14 residues. The chain's CDR3 is CAISRDLSTDTQYF. CDR3 sequence (DNA): TGTGCCATCAGCCGGGACTTATCCACAGATACGCAGTATTTT.

CDR3 loop: CASTDGGTGLTEAFF. Written as DNA, the CDR3 is TGTGCCAGCACTGACGGAGGGACAGGGCTGACTGAAGCTTTCTTT. The chain carries TRBV6-6 and TRBJ1-1, with 9 bases that match TRBD1. In germline, CDR1 is MNHNY, CDR2 SVGAGI (reference sequence). The CDR3 sequence is 15 residues long. V lost 7 bases to trimming and J lost 5 bases; unmatched junction nucleotides: 11.

The J gene is TRBJ2-2, the V gene TRBV4-1; tentatively, D is TRBD1 or TRBD2 (5 bases each). CDR1 is MGHRA, CDR2 YSYEKL, per germline. The V gene lost 3 bases and the J gene lost 0 bases, with 14 bases spanning the gap. This CDR3 spans 17 amino acids. The CDR3 nucleotides are TGCGCCAGCAGCCACCCCCCCCGAGGGGCGAACACCGGGGAGCTGTTTTTT. It yields the protein CASSHPPRGANTGELFF.